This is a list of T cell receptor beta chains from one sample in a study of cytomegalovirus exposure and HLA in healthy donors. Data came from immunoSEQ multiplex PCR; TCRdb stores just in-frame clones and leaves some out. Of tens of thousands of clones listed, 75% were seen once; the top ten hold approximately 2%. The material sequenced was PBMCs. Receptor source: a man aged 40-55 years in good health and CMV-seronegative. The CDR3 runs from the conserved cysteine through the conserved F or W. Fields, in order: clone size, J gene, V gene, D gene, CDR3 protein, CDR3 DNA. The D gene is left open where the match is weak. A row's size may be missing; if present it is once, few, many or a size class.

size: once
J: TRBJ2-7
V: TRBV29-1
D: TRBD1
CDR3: CSVWTGETYEQYF
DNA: TGCAGCGTTTGGACAGGGGAGACCTACGAGCAGTACTTC

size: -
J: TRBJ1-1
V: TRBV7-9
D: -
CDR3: CSSKQGHTEAFF
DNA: TGTTCCAGCAAACAGGGTCACACTGAAGCTTTCTTT

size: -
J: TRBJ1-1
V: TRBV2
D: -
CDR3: CASRAHRSFMNTEAFF
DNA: TGTGCCAGCAGGGCTCACAGGTCGTTCATGAACACTGAAGCTTTCTTT

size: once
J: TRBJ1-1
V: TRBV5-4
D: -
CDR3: CASSLARRGSLMNTEAFF
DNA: TGTGCCAGCAGCTTGGCGAGGAGAGGATCGCTCATGAACACTGAAGCTTTCTTT

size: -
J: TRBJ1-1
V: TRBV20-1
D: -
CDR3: CSASSTVGAFF
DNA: TGCAGTGCTAGTTCGACAGTTGGAGCTTTCTTT

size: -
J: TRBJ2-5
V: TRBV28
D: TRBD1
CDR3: CASSGGQLQETQYF
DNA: TGTGCCAGCAGTGGGGGACAGCTCCAAGAGACCCAGTACTTC

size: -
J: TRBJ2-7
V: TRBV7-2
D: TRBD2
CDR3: CASSSHPTSGPEQYF
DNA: TGTGCCAGCAGCTCGCACCCGACTAGCGGGCCCGAGCAGTACTTC

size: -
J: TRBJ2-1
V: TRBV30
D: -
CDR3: CAWSVSSFEQFF
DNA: TGTGCCTGGAGTGTAAGCTCTTTCGAGCAGTTCTTC

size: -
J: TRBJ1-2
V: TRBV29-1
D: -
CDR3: CSVVFVAGSGYTF
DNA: TGCAGCGTTGTATTCGTTGCAGGGTCTGGCTACACCTTC

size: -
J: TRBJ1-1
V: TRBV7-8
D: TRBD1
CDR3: CASSLGEGQGLTEAFF
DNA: TGTGCCAGCAGCCTAGGTGAAGGACAGGGGTTGACTGAAGCTTTCTTT

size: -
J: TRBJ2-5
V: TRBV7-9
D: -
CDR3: CASSLKVAARPQYF
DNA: TGTGCCAGCAGCTTAAAGGTAGCGGCCCGCCCCCAGTACTTC

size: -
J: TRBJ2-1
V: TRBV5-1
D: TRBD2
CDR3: CASRGTSGTGGNEQFF
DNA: TGCGCCAGCAGAGGGACTAGCGGGACGGGAGGGAATGAGCAGTTCTTC

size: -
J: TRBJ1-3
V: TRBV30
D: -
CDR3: CASGGVSGNTIYF
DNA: TGTGCGTCTGGAGGAGTCTCTGGAAACACCATATATTTT

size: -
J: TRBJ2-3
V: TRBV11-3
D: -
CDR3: CASSLGRWGLNSTDTQYF
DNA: TGTGCCAGCAGCCTGGGCCGGTGGGGCCTAAATTCCACAGATACGCAGTATTTT

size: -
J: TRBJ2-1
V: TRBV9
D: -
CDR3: CASSVGGSTNEQFF
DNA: TGTGCCAGCAGCGTAGGGGGCAGCACCAATGAGCAGTTCTTC

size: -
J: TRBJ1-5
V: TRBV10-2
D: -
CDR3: CASSVGSGRQPQHF
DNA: TGCGCCAGCAGTGTAGGATCAGGGCGTCAGCCCCAGCATTTT

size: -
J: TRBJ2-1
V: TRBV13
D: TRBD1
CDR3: CASSLETGGTSYNEQFF
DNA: TGTGCCAGCAGCTTAGAGACAGGGGGAACCTCCTACAATGAGCAGTTCTTC

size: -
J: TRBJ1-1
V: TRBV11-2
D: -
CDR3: CASSRQVYEAFF
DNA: TGTGCCAGCAGCCGTCAGGTATATGAAGCTTTCTTT

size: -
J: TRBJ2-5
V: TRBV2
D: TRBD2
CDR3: CASSTSGGSGVETQYF
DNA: TGTGCCAGCAGTACTTCCGGCGGGAGCGGGGTAGAGACCCAGTACTTC

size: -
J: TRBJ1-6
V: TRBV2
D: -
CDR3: CASSTGGSVYSPLHF
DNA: TGTGCCAGCAGTACCGGAGGTTCGGTGTATTCACCCCTCCACTTT

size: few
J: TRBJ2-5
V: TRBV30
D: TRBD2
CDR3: CAWRTSGGETQYF
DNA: TGTGCCTGGAGGACTAGCGGAGGAGAGACCCAGTACTTC

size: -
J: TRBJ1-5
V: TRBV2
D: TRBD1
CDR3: CASGDRAGQPQHF
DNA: TGTGCCAGCGGAGACAGGGCCGGACAGCCCCAGCATTTT

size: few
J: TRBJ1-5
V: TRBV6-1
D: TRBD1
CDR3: CASTGGGQPQHF
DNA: TGTGCCAGCACAGGGGGTGGTCAGCCCCAGCATTTT

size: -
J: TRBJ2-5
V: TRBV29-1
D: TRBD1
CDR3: CSVEDRHRGRETQYF
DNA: TGCAGCGTTGAAGATCGTCACAGGGGACGGGAGACCCAGTACTTC

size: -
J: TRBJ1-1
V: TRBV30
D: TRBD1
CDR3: CAWSPQGFGTEAFF
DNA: TGTGCCTGGAGTCCACAGGGGTTCGGCACTGAAGCTTTCTTT

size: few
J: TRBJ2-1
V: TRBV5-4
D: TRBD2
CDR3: CASSLARGGNNEQFF
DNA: TGTGCCAGCAGCTTGGCGCGGGGGGGGAACAATGAGCAGTTCTTC

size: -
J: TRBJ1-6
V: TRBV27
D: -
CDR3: CASSLFGRPLHF
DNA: TGTGCCAGCAGTTTATTTGGGCGACCCCTCCACTTT

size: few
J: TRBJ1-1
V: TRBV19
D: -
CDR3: CASSYPMGGATEAFF
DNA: TGTGCCAGTAGTTACCCAATGGGGGGGGCCACTGAAGCTTTCTTT

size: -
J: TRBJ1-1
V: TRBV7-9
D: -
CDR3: CASSSLNRVWDTEAFF
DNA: TGTGCCAGCAGCTCCCTAAACAGGGTCTGGGACACTGAAGCTTTCTTT

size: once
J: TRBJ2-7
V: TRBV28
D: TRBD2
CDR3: CASRSSGYSYEQYF
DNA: TGTGCCAGCAGAAGTAGCGGGTACTCCTACGAGCAGTACTTC

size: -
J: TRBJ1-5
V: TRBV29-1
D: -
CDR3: CSGRIGNQPQHF
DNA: TGCAGCGGGAGAATAGGCAATCAGCCCCAGCATTTT

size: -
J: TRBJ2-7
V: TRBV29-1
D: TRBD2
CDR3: CSVNIAGGGSEQYF
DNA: TGCAGCGTCAATATAGCGGGTGGGGGGAGCGAGCAGTACTTC

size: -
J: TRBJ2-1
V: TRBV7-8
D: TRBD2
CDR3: CASSWRGGLINEQFF
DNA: TGTGCCAGCAGCTGGCGGGGGGGCCTTATAAATGAGCAGTTCTTC

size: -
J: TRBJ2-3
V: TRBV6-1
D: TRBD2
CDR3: CASSDVAGRTDTQYF
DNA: TGTGCCAGCAGTGACGTAGCGGGCCGCACAGATACGCAGTATTTT

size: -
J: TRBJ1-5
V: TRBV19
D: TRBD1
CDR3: CASSIELTGEPQHF
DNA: TGTGCCAGTAGTATAGAGTTGACAGGGGAGCCCCAGCATTTT

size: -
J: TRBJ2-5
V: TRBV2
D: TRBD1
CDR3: CASSGQGLVETQYF
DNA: TGTGCCAGCAGTGGACAGGGGTTGGTAGAGACCCAGTACTTC

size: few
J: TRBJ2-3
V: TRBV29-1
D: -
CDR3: CSVDGVGGTDTQYF
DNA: TGCAGCGTTGACGGTGTGGGGGGAACAGATACGCAGTATTTT

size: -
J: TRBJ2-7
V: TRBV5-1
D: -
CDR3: CASSLGQYEQYF
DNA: TGCGCCAGCAGCTTGGGACAGTACGAGCAGTACTTC

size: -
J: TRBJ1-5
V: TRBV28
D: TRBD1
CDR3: CASSPGNRGQPQHF
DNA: TGTGCCAGCAGTCCTGGAAACAGGGGTCAGCCCCAGCATTTT

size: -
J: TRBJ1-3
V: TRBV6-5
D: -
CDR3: CASKIELSGNTIYF
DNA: TGTGCCAGCAAGATTGAGCTCTCTGGAAACACCATATATTTT

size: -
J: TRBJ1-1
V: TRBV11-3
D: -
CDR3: CASSLVSHEAFF
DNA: TGTGCCAGCAGCTTAGTCTCACATGAAGCTTTCTTT

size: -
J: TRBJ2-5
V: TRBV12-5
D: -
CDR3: CASALGQTSQETQYF
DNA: TGTGCTAGTGCCTTGGGGCAGACATCCCAAGAGACCCAGTACTTC

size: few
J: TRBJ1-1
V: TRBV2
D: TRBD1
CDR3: CASRAGTGLNTEAFF
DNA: TGTGCCAGCAGGGCCGGGACAGGGCTTAACACTGAAGCTTTCTTT

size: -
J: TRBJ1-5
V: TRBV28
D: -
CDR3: CASSPPPGNQPQHF
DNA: TGTGCCAGCAGCCCCCCTCCGGGCAATCAGCCCCAGCATTTT

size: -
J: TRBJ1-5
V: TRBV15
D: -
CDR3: CATSRAPVGSNQPQHF
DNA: TGTGCCACCAGCAGAGCCCCGGTCGGGAGCAATCAGCCCCAGCATTTT

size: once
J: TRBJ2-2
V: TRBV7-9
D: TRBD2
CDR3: CASSPRPGGSNTGELFF
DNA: TGTGCCAGCAGCCCCCGCCCCGGGGGGTCGAACACCGGGGAGCTGTTTTTT

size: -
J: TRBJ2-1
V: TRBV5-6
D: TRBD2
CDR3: CASSWGTTDYNEQFF
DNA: TGTGCCAGCAGCTGGGGGACTACCGACTACAATGAGCAGTTCTTC

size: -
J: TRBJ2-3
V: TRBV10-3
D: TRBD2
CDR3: CAISHGLAGGPDTQYF
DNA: TGTGCCATCAGCCATGGACTAGCGGGGGGGCCGGATACGCAGTATTTT

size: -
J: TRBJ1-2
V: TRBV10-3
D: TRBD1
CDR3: CAISLDRDHGYTF
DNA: TGTGCCATCAGTCTCGACAGGGATCATGGCTACACCTTC

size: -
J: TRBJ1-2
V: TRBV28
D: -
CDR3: CASRQQPNYGYTF
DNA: TGTGCCAGCAGACAACAGCCAAACTATGGCTACACCTTC

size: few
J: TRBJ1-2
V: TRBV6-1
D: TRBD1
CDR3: CASSEPGQAPYGYTF
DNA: TGTGCCAGCAGTGAACCGGGACAGGCCCCCTATGGCTACACCTTC

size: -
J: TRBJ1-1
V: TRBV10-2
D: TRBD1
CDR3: CASRDRGSMNTEAFF
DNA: TGCGCCAGCAGGGACAGGGGAAGTATGAACACTGAAGCTTTCTTT

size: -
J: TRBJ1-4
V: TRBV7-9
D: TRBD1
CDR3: CASRRDSLGEKLFF
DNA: TGTGCCAGCAGGCGGGACAGCCTGGGAGAAAAACTGTTTTTT

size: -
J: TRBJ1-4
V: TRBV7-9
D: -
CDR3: CASSLSGGAVEKLFF
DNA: TGTGCCAGCAGCTTAAGTGGGGGCGCGGTTGAAAAACTGTTTTTT

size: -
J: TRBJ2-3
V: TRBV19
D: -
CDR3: CASSSSQVGADTQYF
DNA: TGTGCCAGTAGCTCCAGCCAGGTGGGCGCGGATACGCAGTATTTT